This T cell receptor (beta chain) was sequenced during a study of OX40 agonist ivuxolimab in advanced cancers. Study information: Hepatocellular carcinoma, melanoma, renal cell or head and neck cancer affected the dose-escalation patients. Partial responses were achieved by three patients: one hepatocellular carcinoma, two cutaneous melanoma. Study results and caveats: Clones of CD4+ and CD8+ blood T cells grew by week 6 at doses of 0.1 to 3.0 mg/kg.

CDR3 length: 17 amino acids. Germline assignment: CDR1 SGHNT and CDR2 YYREEE (reference sequence). Trimming took 3 bases from V and 4 from J, leaving 23 bases between them. TCRdb's table, derived via immunoSEQ multiplex PCR, lists solely in-frame clones and lacks some. The table records roughly 15,000 clones, approximately 78% of them present only once. Exclusion of a patient followed from autoimmune disease history or systemic immunosuppression. To note about this clone: What it recognizes is unknown.

The starting material was CD4+ or CD8+ T cells sorted from blood, obtained in a trial of the OX40 agonist ivuxolimab. The chain joins TRBV5-4 to TRBJ2-7; D is possibly TRBD2 (6 bases). The TCR sequence derives from an adult with an advanced solid tumor such as melanoma, head and neck, liver or kidney cancer. The CDR3: CASSWGLLSGGAYEQYF. The CDR3 nucleotides read TGTGCCAGCAGCTGGGGCCTACTTAGCGGAGGGGCATACGAGCAGTACTTC.